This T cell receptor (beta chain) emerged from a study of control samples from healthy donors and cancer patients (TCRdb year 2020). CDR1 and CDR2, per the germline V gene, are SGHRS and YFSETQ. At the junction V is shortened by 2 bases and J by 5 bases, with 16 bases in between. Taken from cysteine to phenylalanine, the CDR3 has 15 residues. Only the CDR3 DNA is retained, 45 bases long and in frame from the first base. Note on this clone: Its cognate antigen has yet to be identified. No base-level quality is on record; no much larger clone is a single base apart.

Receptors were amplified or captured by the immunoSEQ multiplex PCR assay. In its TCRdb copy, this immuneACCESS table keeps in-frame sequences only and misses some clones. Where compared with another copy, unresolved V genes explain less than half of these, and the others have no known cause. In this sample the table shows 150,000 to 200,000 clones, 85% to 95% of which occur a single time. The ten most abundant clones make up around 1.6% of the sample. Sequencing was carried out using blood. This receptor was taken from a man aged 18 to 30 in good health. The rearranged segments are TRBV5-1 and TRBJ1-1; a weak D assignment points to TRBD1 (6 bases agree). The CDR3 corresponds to CASSFGTPKGTEAFF. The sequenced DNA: TGCGCCAGCAGCTTCGGGACACCTAAAGGGACTGAAGCTTTCTTT.